This T cell receptor (beta chain) was observed in a study of shared clonotypes between healthy human individuals. Sequencing used immunoSEQ multiplex PCR; TCRdb keeps in-frame clones, though not all of them. The table shows 2 million to 2.5 million clones, with approximately 96% occurring only once. CDR1 is MNHEY and CDR2 is SVGAGI in the germline V gene. Trimming removed 0 bases from V and 1 base from J, with 12 bases in between. The CDR3 extends over 16 amino acids. The rearrangement uses TRBV6-5 and TRBJ2-5; D is unclear. The sequenced material came from naive CD4+ T cells sorted from blood. The subset is: CD45RA+ positively selected. The TCR comes from a man aged 18 to 29 in good health. The CDR3 bases are TGTGCCAGCAGTTACTCGGCCATCAGCATCCAAGAGACCCAGTACTTC. This gives the protein CASSYSAISIQETQYF.